This record concerns one T cell receptor beta chain sequence. The antigen is not known. Researchers took RNA transcripts and amplified the TCR beta CDR3 regions from them. With the HTBI primer set, the TCR CDR3 went through a first round of RT-PCR. In TCRdb, the multiplex PCR reads were re-called with MiXCR into one record per CDR3 protein. The sample has roughly 740,000 distinct CDR3 sequences; 16% are singletons. There are 15 residues in the CDR3. V shed 3 bases and J shed 9 bases, with 23 bases lying between them. CDR1 and CDR2 from the germline V gene are SQVTM and ANQGSEA. These data come from a study of T cells in Graves' hyperthyroidism and ophthalmopathy. Study-wide results and limits: Most clonotypes that expanded in the thyroid above 0.001 also showed up in blood.

Hyperthyroidism in the patients, aged 18 to 65, was newly diagnosed and under 2 months in duration. Uncontrolled infection, other autoimmune disease, pregnancy or lactation disqualified patients from enrolment. The J gene is TRBJ1-1, the V gene TRBV29-1; the D gene is possibly TRBD1 (5 bases). The TCR originated in a man between 18 and 29 years old with Graves' hyperthyroidism. The sample was blood. CDR3 coding DNA: TGCAGCGTTGAGGGAACGAGGGATCCCAAGGGGAAAGCTTTCTTT. Protein product: CSVEGTRDPKGKAFF.